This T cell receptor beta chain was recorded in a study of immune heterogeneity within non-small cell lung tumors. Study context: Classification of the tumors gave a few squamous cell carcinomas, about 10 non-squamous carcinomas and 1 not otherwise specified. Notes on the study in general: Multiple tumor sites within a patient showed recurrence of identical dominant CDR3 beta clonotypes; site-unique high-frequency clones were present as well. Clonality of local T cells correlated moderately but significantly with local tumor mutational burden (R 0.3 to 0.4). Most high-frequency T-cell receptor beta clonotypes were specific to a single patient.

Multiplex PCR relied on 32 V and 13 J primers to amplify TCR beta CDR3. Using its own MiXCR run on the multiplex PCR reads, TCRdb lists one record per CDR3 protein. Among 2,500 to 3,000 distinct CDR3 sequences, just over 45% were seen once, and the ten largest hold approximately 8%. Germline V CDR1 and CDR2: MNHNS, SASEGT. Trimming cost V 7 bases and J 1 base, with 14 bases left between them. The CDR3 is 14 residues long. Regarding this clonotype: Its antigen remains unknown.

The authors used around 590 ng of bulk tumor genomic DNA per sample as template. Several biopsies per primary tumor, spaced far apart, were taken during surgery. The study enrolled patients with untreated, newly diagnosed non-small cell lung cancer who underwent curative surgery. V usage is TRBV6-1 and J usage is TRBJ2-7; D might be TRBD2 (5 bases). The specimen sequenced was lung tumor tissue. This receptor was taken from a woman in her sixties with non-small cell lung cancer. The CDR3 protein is CASKEAALSYEQYF. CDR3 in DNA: TGTGCCAGCAAGGAGGCAGCCCTGTCCTACGAGCAGTACTTC.